The T cell receptor (beta chain) described here comes from a study of blood T cell repertoires in COVID-19. A single count supports this clone. Trimming cost V 4 bases and J 3 bases; bases outside gene matches: 5. The CDR3 length is 16 residues. The germline V gene has CDR1 SGHTA and CDR2 FQGTGA. Sequenced by immunoSEQ multiplex PCR; TCRdb stores in-frame clones only, minus some. The data contain 200,000 to 250,000 clones, about 86% of them singletons. The TCR was taken from a man younger than 30 with active or convalescent COVID-19. The material sequenced was peripheral blood. V and J are TRBV7-3 and TRBJ2-3, with TRBD2 matching over 12 bases. The CDR3 protein is CASSSGLAGRTDTQYF. The CDR3 bases are TGTGCCAGCAGCTCAGGACTAGCGGGACGAACAGATACGCAGTATTTT.